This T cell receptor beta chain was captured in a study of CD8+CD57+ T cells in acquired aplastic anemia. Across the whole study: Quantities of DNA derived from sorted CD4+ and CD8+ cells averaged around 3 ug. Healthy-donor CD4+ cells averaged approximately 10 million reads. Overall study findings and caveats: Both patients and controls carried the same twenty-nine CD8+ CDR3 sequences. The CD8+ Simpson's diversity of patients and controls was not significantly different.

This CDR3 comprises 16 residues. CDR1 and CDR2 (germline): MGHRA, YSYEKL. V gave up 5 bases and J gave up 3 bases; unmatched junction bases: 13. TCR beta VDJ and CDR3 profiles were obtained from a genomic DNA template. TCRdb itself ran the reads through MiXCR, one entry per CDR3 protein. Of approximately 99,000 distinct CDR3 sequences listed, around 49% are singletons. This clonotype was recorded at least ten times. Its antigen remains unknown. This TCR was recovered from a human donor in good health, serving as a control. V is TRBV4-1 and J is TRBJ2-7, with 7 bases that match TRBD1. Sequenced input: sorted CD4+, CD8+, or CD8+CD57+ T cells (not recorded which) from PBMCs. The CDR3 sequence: CASSIEIQGYNYEQYF. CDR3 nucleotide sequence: TGCGCCAGCAGCATAGAGATACAGGGGTATAACTACGAGCAGTACTTC.